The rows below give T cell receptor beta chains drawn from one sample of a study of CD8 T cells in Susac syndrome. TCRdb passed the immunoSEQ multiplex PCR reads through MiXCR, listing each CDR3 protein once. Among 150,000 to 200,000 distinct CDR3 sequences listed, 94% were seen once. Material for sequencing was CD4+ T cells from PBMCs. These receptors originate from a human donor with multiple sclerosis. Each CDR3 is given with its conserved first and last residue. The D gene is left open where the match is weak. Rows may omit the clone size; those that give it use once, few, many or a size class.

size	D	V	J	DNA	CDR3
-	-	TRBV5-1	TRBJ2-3	TGCGCCAGCAGCTTGATGGGAGGAGAGGCAGATACGCAGTATTTT	CASSLMGGEADTQYF
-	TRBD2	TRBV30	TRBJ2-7	TGTGCCTGGAGCCTAGCGGGAGGCTTTAGCTCCTACGAGCAGTACTTC	CAWSLAGGFSSYEQYF
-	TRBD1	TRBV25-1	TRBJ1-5	TGTGCCAGCAGTGAGGGGACAGGGTCGTATCAGCCCCAGCATTTT	CASSEGTGSYQPQHF
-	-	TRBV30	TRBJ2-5	TGTGCCTGGAGTGCAGGAGGAGGGGGGGAGACCCAGTACTTC	CAWSAGGGGETQYF
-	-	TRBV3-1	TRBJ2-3	TGTGCCAGCAGCCCCGGAGTAAAGGGTACGCAGTATTTT	CASSPGVKGTQYF
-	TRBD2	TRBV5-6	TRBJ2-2	TGTGCCAGCAGCCGGTATAGCGGGACGAACACCGGGGAGCTGTTTTTT	CASSRYSGTNTGELFF
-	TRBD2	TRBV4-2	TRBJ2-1	TGTGCCAGCAGTCCGTTCCAAGCGGGAGGGATCTATGAGCAGTTCTTC	CASSPFQAGGIYEQFF
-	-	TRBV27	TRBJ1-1	TGTGCCAGCAGTCCGGCCGGAGGGATGAACACTGAAGCTTTCTTT	CASSPAGGMNTEAFF
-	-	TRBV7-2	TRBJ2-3	TGTGCCAGCAGCGCAGGCGGAGATACGCAGTATTTT	CASSAGGDTQYF
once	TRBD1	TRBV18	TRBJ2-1	TGTGCCAGCTCACCACGGGGACAGGGGATAAACAATGAGCAGTTCTTC	CASSPRGQGINNEQFF
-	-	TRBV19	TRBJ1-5	TGTGCCAGTAGTATTAATAGGGGAGGACAGCCCCAGCATTTT	CASSINRGGQPQHF
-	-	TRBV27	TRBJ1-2	TGTGCCAGCAGTTACAGGGCAACGTATGGCTACACCTTC	CASSYRATYGYTF
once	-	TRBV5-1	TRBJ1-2	TGCGCCAGCAGCTCAAACCCCGGACAGTCCTATGGCTACACCTTC	CASSSNPGQSYGYTF
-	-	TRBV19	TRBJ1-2	TGTGCCAGTAGTATAGGCCCAGGAAAGGACTATGGCTACACCTTC	CASSIGPGKDYGYTF
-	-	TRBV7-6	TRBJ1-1	TGTGCCAGCAGCCCGAGGGTATCGAACACTGAAGCTTTCTTT	CASSPRVSNTEAFF
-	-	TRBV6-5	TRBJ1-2	TGTGCCAGCAGTATAGACCGTAACTATGGCTACACCTTC	CASSIDRNYGYTF
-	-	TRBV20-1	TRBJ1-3	TGCAGTGCAAAAGCCGGGAATGGAAACACCATATATTTT	CSAKAGNGNTIYF
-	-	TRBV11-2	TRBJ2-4	TGTGCCAGCAGGAATTTAGACATTCAGTACTTC	CASRNLDIQYF
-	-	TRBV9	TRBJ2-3	TGTGCCAGCAGCGTGTCCGCAGATACGCAGTATTTT	CASSVSADTQYF
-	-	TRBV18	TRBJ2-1	TGTGCCAGCTCACGGTCTGAGCAGTTCTTC	CASSRSEQFF
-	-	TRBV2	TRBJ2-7	TGTGCCAGCAGGGACACCCGCTACGAGCAGTACTTC	CASRDTRYEQYF
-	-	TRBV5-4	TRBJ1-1	TGTGCCAGCAGCCGTCCCGGGACTTTTGAGGCTAAGAACACTGAAGCTTTCTTT	CASSRPGTFEAKNTEAFF
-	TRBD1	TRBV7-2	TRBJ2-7	TGTGCCAGCAGTATGGACAGGGACTCCTACGAGCAGTACTTC	CASSMDRDSYEQYF
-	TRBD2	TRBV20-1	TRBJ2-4	TGCAGTGCTAGAGCGGCTAGCGGGTCTGGAAACATTCAGTACTTC	CSARAASGSGNIQYF
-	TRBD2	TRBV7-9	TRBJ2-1	TGTGCCAGCAGCTTAGGGCGAAGGCTAGCGGAGTACAATGAGCAGTTCTTC	CASSLGRRLAEYNEQFF
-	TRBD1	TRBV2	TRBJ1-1	TGTGCCAGCAGGGTAACAGGGGACACTGAAGCTTTCTTT	CASRVTGDTEAFF
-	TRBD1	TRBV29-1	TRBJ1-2	TGCAGCTTGGGACAGGCGGACGGCTACACCTTC	CSLGQADGYTF
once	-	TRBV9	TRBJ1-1	TGTGCCAGCAGCGTAACAGTCATGAACACTGAAGCTTTCTTT	CASSVTVMNTEAFF
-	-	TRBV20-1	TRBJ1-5	TGCAGTGCTAGAGATCGGACTAGCAATCAGCCCCAGCATTTT	CSARDRTSNQPQHF
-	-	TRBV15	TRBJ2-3	TGTGCCACCAGCAGAGGGTGGGCAGATACGCAGTATTTT	CATSRGWADTQYF
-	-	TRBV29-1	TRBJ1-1	TGCAGCGTTGAAGATCAAGGGGGAAAGAACACTGAAGCTTTCTTT	CSVEDQGGKNTEAFF
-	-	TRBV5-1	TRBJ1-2	TGCGCCAGCAGCTTGGAAGGGACGGCCTATGGCTTCACCTTC	CASSLEGTAYGFTF
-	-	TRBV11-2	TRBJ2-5	TGTGCCAGCAGCCCCCAAAGTACAGAAGAGACCCAGTACTTC	CASSPQSTEETQYF
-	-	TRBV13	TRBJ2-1	TGTGCCAGCTCGGGTGGGGCTCACAATGAGCAGTTCTTC	CASSGGAHNEQFF
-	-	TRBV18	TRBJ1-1	TGTGCCAGCTCAGGGCAGGGTAGAACTGGGGAAGCTTTCTTT	CASSGQGRTGEAFF
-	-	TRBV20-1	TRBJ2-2	TGCAGTGCTCATGTCGGGAACACCGGGGAGCTGTTTTTT	CSAHVGNTGELFF
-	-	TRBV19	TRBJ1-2	TGTGCCAGTAGTATAGGTCCCGGGAGTAACTATGGCTACACCTTC	CASSIGPGSNYGYTF
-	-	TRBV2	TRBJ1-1	TGTGCCAGCAGTGGGATCAGGGTGGGCACTGAAGCTTTCTTT	CASSGIRVGTEAFF
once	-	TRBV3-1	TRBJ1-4	TGTGCCAGCAGCCAAGAGCGGGCAGCCACTAATGAAAAACTGTTTTTT	CASSQERAATNEKLFF